A selection of T cell receptor beta chains follows, all from one sample in a study of cytotoxic CD8 clonotypes in ibrutinib-treated CLL. Sequencing used immunoSEQ multiplex PCR; TCRdb keeps in-frame clones, though not all of them. The sample consists of 250,000 to 350,000 clones, approximately 76% of them appearing once. The sample was PBMCs, taken at disease progression, from a patient treated with ibrutinib. These receptors all stem from a human donor with chronic lymphocytic leukemia. CDR3s include the opening cysteine and the closing phenylalanine or tryptophan. Fields, in order: J gene, clone size, V gene, D gene, CDR3 DNA, CDR3 protein. The D gene is left open where the match is weak. Clone size appears in some rows only: once, few, many, or a class for an expanded clone.

J: TRBJ2-7; size: -; V: TRBV5-1; D: TRBD1; DNA: TGCGCCAGCAGCGCTACCGGGACAGGACGCTACGAGCAGTACTTC; CDR3: CASSATGTGRYEQYF
J: TRBJ2-1; size: -; V: TRBV19; D: -; DNA: TGTGCCAGTAGTATAGGGGTTACAGGGGACTATTTTAATGAGACCTACAATGAGCAGTTCTTC; CDR3: CASSIGVTGDYFNETYNEQFF
J: TRBJ1-2; size: few; V: TRBV7-2; D: TRBD1; DNA: TGTGCCAGCAGCTTAGGCCCACCGGTGGACAGGATCTATGGCTACACCTTC; CDR3: CASSLGPPVDRIYGYTF
J: TRBJ1-5; size: -; V: TRBV2; D: -; DNA: TGTGCCAGCAGTGAAGTTTCTGGAAACGCACAGCCCCAGCATTTT; CDR3: CASSEVSGNAQPQHF
J: TRBJ1-2; size: -; V: TRBV7-8; D: -; DNA: TGTGCCAGCAGCTTCGGTGGGCGCCTTTACGATGGCTACACCTTC; CDR3: CASSFGGRLYDGYTF
J: TRBJ2-6; size: once; V: TRBV15; D: -; DNA: TGTGCCACCAGCAGAGGGAGACGATACTCTGGGGCCAACGTCCTGACTTTC; CDR3: CATSRGRRYSGANVLTF
J: TRBJ2-7; size: -; V: TRBV13; D: -; DNA: TGTGCCAGCAGCGATAGCTACGAGCAGTACTTC; CDR3: CASSDSYEQYF
J: TRBJ2-5; size: -; V: TRBV7-2; D: TRBD2; DNA: TGTGCCAGCAGCTTAGGGGGGACTAGCGGGGCTCAAGAGACCCAGTACTTC; CDR3: CASSLGGTSGAQETQYF
J: TRBJ2-7; size: -; V: TRBV6-1; D: -; DNA: TGTGCCAGCAGTGAATCTAGCCTCTACGAGCAGTACTTC; CDR3: CASSESSLYEQYF
J: TRBJ2-3; size: -; V: TRBV28; D: TRBD2; DNA: TGTGCCAGCAGTTTAGGGACTAGCGGAGGCACAGATACGCAGTATTTT; CDR3: CASSLGTSGGTDTQYF
J: TRBJ2-7; size: -; V: TRBV5-1; D: TRBD2; DNA: TGCGCCAGCAGCTTACAAGCGGGAGATAGAGAGCAGTACTTC; CDR3: CASSLQAGDREQYF
J: TRBJ1-1; size: few; V: TRBV29-1; D: -; DNA: TGCAGCGTGGAAGAATCACCCACTGAAGCTTTCTTT; CDR3: CSVEESPTEAFF
J: TRBJ2-3; size: -; V: TRBV7-3; D: TRBD2; DNA: TGTGCCAGCAGCCCAGAGCGGGAGGGCCTGGAGGATACGCAGTATTTT; CDR3: CASSPEREGLEDTQYF
J: TRBJ2-7; size: once; V: TRBV18; D: -; DNA: TGTGCCAGCTCACCACCGGGACCCGGAGGACACTACGAGCAGTACTTC; CDR3: CASSPPGPGGHYEQYF